This TCR beta chain stems from a study of shared clonotypes between healthy human individuals. The table came from immunoSEQ multiplex PCR; TCRdb's copy has only in-frame clones and leaves some out. The sample gives about 2.4 million clones, over 85% of which show up once; roughly 0.36% is in the top ten. V shed 4 bases and J shed 0 bases, with 10 bases lying between them. Germline V gene sequence: CDR1 SGHVS, CDR2 FNYEAQ. The CDR3 extends over 15 amino acids. General study points: Across a handful of donors, naive CD4 shared around 5.3%, naive CD8 3% to 3.5%, memory CD4 more than 2%, memory CD8 about 0.4%.

Points on this clone: The antigen is unknown.

The sample taken for sequencing was naive CD4+ T cells from PBMCs. Subset meaning: CD45RA+ positively selected. The origin of this receptor is a man aged 18 to 30 in good health. Some clones in this sample may be carry-over from other donors' samples. The chain recombines TRBV7-6 with TRBJ2-1; D unclear. In nucleotides, the CDR3 is TGTGCCAGCAGCTCGATTTATAGCTCCTACAATGAGCAGTTCTTC. Protein sequence: CASSSIYSSYNEQFF.